The TCR beta chain under discussion was sequenced for a study of cytomegalovirus exposure and HLA in healthy donors. General study results and limits: Three chains tied to CMV proved CMV antigen-specific in vitro. Reports credit the classifier with highly specific, highly sensitive diagnosis of cytomegalovirus status.

The PCR used 60 Vbeta and 13 Jbeta primers. TCRdb's table, derived via immunoSEQ multiplex PCR, lists solely in-frame clones and lacks some. The profile shows roughly 130,000 clones, 74% of them singletons. The length of the CDR3 is 17 residues. Trimming at V came to 2 bases and at J to 1 base, leaving 6 bases not matched to a gene. CDR1 and CDR2 from the germline V gene are KGHSY and FQNENV. As to this clone: As yet, its antigen is unknown.

The rearrangement uses TRBV16 and TRBJ1-5, with 9 bases fitting TRBD1. The sequence was collected from a woman between 45 and 65 years old in good health and CMV-seropositive. Material: PBMCs. The CDR3 loop reads CASSQTQGARSNQPQHF. The CDR3 bases are TGTGCCAGCAGCCAAACACAGGGGGCTCGAAGCAATCAGCCCCAGCATTTT.